This entry is about one T cell receptor beta chain. This entry comes from a study of T cell changes during pregnancy in multiple sclerosis. CDR1 and CDR2 (germline): SEHNR, FQNEAQ (reference sequence). The trim removed 5 bases at V and 1 base at J, leaving 11 bases unmatched. The CDR3 extends over 17 amino acids. Some clones are missing from TCRdb's copy, which holds only in-frame ones; the method was immunoSEQ multiplex PCR. The sample records 45,000 to 65,000 clones, over 90% being singletons. The source material was CD8+ T cells from peripheral blood mononuclear cells, sampled in the third trimester of pregnancy. This clonotype originated in a female donor with multiple sclerosis, enrolled in a pregnancy study. The chain recombines TRBV7-9 with TRBJ2-5; 9 bases fit TRBD1. The CDR3 nucleotides are TGTGCCAGCAGCCCAAGACAGGGGGAACCATCCCAAGAGACCCAGTACTTC. This sequence encodes CASSPRQGEPSQETQYF.